This T cell receptor beta chain derives from a study of cytomegalovirus exposure and HLA in healthy donors. PCR amplification relied on 60 Vbeta primers (plus 13 Jbeta primers). Here immunoSEQ multiplex PCR was the method, and the copy in TCRdb shows in-frame clones only, minus some. The sample has over 150,000 clones; 84% are singletons. There are 16 residues in the CDR3. Germline lookup yields CDR1 SGHTA and CDR2 FQGNSA. The V gene end was trimmed by 2 bases and the J gene end by 5 bases; junction bases not matched to a gene: 8. The chain uses TRBV7-2 and TRBJ2-1, with 8 bases identical to TRBD2. The receptor's source is a girl aged 5-17 years in good health and CMV-seropositive. What was sequenced was PBMCs. In DNA, the CDR3 is TGTGCCAGCAGCTTAAAAACGGGGGGGGTAAACAATGAGCAGTTCTTC. Its protein is CASSLKTGGVNNEQFF.